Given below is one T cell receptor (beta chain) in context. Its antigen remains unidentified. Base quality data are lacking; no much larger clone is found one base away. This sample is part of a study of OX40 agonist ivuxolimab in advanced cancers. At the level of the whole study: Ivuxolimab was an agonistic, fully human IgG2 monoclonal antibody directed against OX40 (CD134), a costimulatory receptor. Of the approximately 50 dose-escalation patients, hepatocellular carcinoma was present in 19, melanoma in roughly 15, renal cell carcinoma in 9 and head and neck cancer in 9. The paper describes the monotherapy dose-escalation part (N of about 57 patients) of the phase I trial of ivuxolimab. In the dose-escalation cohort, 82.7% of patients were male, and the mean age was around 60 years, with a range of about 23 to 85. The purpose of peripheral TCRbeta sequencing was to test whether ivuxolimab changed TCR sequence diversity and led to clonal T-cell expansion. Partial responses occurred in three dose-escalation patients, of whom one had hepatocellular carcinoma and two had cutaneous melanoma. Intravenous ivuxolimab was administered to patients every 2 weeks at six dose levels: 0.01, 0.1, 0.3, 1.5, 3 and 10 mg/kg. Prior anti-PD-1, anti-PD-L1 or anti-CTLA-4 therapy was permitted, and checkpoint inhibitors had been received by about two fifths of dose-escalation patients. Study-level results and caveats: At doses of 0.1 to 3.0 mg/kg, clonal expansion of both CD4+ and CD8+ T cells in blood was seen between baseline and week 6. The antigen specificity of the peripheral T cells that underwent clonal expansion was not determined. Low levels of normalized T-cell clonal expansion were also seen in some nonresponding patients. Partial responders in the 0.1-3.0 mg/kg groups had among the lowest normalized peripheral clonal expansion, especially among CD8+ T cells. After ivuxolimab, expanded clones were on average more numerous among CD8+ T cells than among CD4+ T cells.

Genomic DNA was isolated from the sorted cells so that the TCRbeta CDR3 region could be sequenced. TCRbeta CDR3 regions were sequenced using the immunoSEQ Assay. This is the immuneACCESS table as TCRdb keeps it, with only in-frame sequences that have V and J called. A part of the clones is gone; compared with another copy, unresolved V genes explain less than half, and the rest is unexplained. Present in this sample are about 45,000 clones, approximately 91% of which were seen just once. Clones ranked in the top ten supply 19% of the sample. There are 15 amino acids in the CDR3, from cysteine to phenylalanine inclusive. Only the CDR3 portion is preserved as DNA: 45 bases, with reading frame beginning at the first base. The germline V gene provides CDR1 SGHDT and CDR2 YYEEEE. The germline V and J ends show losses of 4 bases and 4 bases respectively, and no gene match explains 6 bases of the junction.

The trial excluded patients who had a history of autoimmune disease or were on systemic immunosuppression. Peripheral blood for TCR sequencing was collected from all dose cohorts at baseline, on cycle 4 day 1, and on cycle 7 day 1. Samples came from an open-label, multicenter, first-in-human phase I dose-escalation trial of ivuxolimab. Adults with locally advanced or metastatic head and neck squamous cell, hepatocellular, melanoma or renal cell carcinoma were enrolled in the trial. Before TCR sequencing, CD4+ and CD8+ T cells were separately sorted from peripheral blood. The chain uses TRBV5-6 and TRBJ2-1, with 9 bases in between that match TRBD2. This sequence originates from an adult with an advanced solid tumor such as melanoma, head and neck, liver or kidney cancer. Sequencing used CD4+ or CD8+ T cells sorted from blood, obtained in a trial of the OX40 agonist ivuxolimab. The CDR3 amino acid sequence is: CASSPGLAKYNEQFF. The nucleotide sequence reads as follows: TGTGCCAGCAGCCCGGGACTAGCCAAATACAATGAGCAGTTCTTC.